One and the same sample provided the 21 T cell receptor beta chains below, sequenced in a study of memory CD4+ T cells and cytomegalovirus serostatus. Single viable CD3+CD4+CD8-CD45RO+ cells were sorted as the memory CD4+ T cells. The data were produced by immunoSEQ multiplex PCR, yet TCRdb's version contains in-frame clones alone and is incomplete. This sample has approximately 30,000 clones, with roughly 80% found just once. The sample taken for sequencing was memory CD4+ T cells from blood. These receptors were taken from an adult in good health and CMV-seronegative. Some clones in this sample may be carry-over from other donors' samples.

This chain joins TRBV14 and TRBJ1-3, with unresolved D. The germline V gene encodes CDR1 SGHDN and CDR2 FVKESK. This CDR3 has 15 amino acids. V was trimmed by 6 bases and J by 1 base, leaving 13 bases between them. Here the CDR3 DNA reads TGTGCCAGCAGTTACTCTGTGGTATCTGGAAACACCATATATTTT. Its translation is CASSYSVVSGNTIYF.

The chain combines TRBV19 with TRBJ1-5, with 8 bases aligning to TRBD1. Germline CDR1 reads LNHDA; CDR2 reads SQIVND (reference sequence). This CDR3 contains 14 residues. The trim removed 4 bases at V and 2 bases at J, leaving 1 base unmatched. CDR3 bases: TGTGCCAGTAGTACGACAGGGGGCAATCAGCCCCAGCATTTT. Amino acid sequence: CASSTTGGNQPQHF.

The chain links TRBV29-1 to TRBJ2-2; tentatively, D is TRBD2 (7 bases). This CDR3 contains 13 residues. CDR1 and CDR2 from the germline V gene are SQVTM and ANQGSEA. V shed 4 bases and J shed 5 bases, with 11 bases lying between them. CDR3 in amino acids: CSVGGRETGELFF. CDR3 nucleotide sequence: TGCAGCGTTGGGGGGCGGGAGACCGGGGAGCTGTTTTTT.

The rearrangement uses TRBV6-1 and TRBJ1-1; 8 bases are shared with TRBD1. The CDR3 contains 17 residues. CDR1 and CDR2 (germline): MNHNS, SASEGT. V was clipped by 0 bases and J by 2 bases; unmatched bases: 8. This CDR3 is CASSEAHRGVFNTEAFF. CDR3 coding DNA: TGTGCCAGCAGTGAAGCGCACAGGGGGGTTTTTAACACTGAAGCTTTCTTT.

The CDR3 bases are TGTGCCAGCAGCGTAGAGGACTATACGGAGACCCAGTACTTC. Protein product: CASSVEDYTETQYF. The rearrangement links TRBV9 to TRBJ2-5, with a possible D match to TRBD2 (6 bases). CDR3 length: 14 amino acids. Trimming shortened V by 0 bases and J by 5 bases, and 11 bases separated the two germline ends. The germline V gene has CDR1 SGDLS and CDR2 YYNGEE.

The chain employs TRBV7-3 and TRBJ2-2; no clear D. Germline CDR1 and CDR2: SGHTA and FQGTGA. This CDR3 is built from 14 residues. V was clipped by 5 bases and J by 4 bases, with 11 bases between them. CDR3 region: CASSIQPGTGELFF. In nucleotides, the CDR3 is TGTGCCAGCAGCATTCAGCCGGGCACCGGGGAGCTGTTTTTT.

This sequence joins TRBV9 and TRBJ1-2, with D uncertain. Trimming pared 0 bases from V and 7 bases from J, leaving 13 bases between. The germline V gene encodes CDR1 SGDLS and CDR2 YYNGEE. CDR3 size: 14 residues. The CDR3 region is CASSVDPGEVGYTF. In DNA, the CDR3 is TGTGCCAGCAGCGTAGATCCCGGGGAGGTTGGCTACACCTTC.

Points on this clone: Other nucleotide sequences from this sample produce the same CDR3. The chain has TRBV7-9 and TRBJ1-5; 8 positions agree with TRBD1. The CDR3 loop spans 15 amino acids. V lost 1 base and J lost 10; bases outside the gene matches: 9. Germline values: CDR1 SEHNR, CDR2 FQNEAQ (reference sequence). The CDR3 DNA follows: TGTGCCAGCAGCTTAGGCTACGGACAGGGTGGTCCCCAGCATTTT. Its protein product is CASSLGYGQGGPQHF. Supplemented by reference TRBV7-9 and TRBJ1-5, the full variable domain reads DTGVSQNPRHKITKRGQNVTFRCDPISEHNRLYWYRQTLGQGPEFLTYFQNEAQLEKSRLLSDRFSAERPKGSFSTLEIQRTEQGDSAMYLCASSLGYGQGGPQHFGDGTRLSIL.

The chain combines TRBV2 with TRBJ1-1; 9 bases fit TRBD1. The germline CDR1 and CDR2 sequences are SNHLY and FYNNEI. J was trimmed by 5 bases and V by 6 bases; bases with no gene match: 13. The CDR3 runs to 16 residues. CDR3 in amino acids: CASRHLGGTGSTEAFF. CDR3 DNA sequence: TGTGCCAGCAGACATTTGGGGGGGACAGGGAGTACTGAAGCTTTCTTT.

A word on this clone: The junction departs from germline at one end; a sequencing error may be responsible. J is TRBJ2-1 and V is TRBV5-1; possibly TRBD2 for D (6 bases). Germline V gene data show CDR1 as SGHRS and CDR2 as YFSETQ. The CDR3 is 15 amino acids. Here the CDR3 DNA reads TGCGCCAGCAGCCCGGGACTGACCTCCCACAATGAGCAGTTCTTC. It yields the protein CASSPGLTSHNEQFF. The full variable domain, completed using reference TRBV5-1 and TRBJ2-1, is KAGVTQTPRYLIKTRGQQVTLSCSPISGHRSVSWYQQTPGQGLQFLFEYFSETQRNKGNFPGRFSGRQFSNSRSEMNVSTLELGDSALYLCASSPGLTSHNEQFFGPGTRLTVL.

V usage is TRBV7-2 and J usage is TRBJ1-2, with no clear D. CDR1 SGHTA and CDR2 FQGNSA come from the germline V gene. The length of the CDR3 is 14 residues. Trimming shortened V by 1 base and J by 4 bases, and 10 bases separated the two germline ends. The CDR3, as DNA: TGTGCCAGCAGCTTAGTTGGCGGCCTCTATGGCTACACCTTC. It yields the protein CASSLVGGLYGYTF.

As regards this clone: Other nucleotide sequences from this sample produce the same CDR3. This chain joins TRBV5-1 and TRBJ1-1; the D gene is possibly TRBD1 (5 bases). Germline V gene sequence: CDR1 SGHRS, CDR2 YFSETQ. Between the trimmed V and J ends, which lost 5 bases and 4 bases, there was a span of 12 bases. The CDR3 runs to 13 residues. CDR3 amino acids: CASSFGGGTEAFF. The CDR3 DNA reads TGCGCCAGCAGTTTCGGGGGGGGCACTGAAGCTTTCTTT.

The V gene is TRBV15, the J gene TRBJ2-6; D remains ambiguous. The CDR3 contains 16 residues. Deletions cut 2 bases from V and 0 bases from J, with 8 bases between. Germline V lookup: CDR1 LNHNV, CDR2 YYDKDF (reference sequence). CDR3 loop: CATSRHQSSGANVLTF. The CDR3 bases are TGTGCCACCAGCAGACACCAGAGCTCTGGGGCCAACGTCCTGACTTTC.

The CDR3 DNA reads as TGTGCCAGCACCCACGGTGCAGGGACAACCACCGAAGCTTTCTTT. As protein: CASTHGAGTTTEAFF. The chain recombines TRBV6-1 with TRBJ1-1; possibly TRBD1 for D (6 bases). The CDR3 is 15 residues long. Trimming removed 7 bases from V and 8 bases from J, with 23 bases in between. Germline assignment: CDR1 MNHNS and CDR2 SASEGT.

This rearrangement joins TRBV5-1 to TRBJ1-6; tentative D call: TRBD1 (5 bases). The CDR3 is made up of 12 amino acids. Germline loops: CDR1 SGHRS, CDR2 YFSETQ. V was cut by 4 bases and J by 13 bases, with 12 bases left in between. The CDR3 DNA is TGCGCCAGCAGCCCAGGGACCTCCCCCCTCCACTTT. This gives the protein CASSPGTSPLHF.

The chain joins TRBV7-2 to TRBJ2-3; tentatively, D is TRBD1 or TRBD2 (5 bases each). V was shortened by 3 bases and J by 1 base, with 8 bases between the two germline ends. This CDR3 contains 14 residues. Germline CDR1 SGHTA, CDR2 FQGNSA. CDR3 DNA sequence: TGTGCCAGCAGCTTTCGGGACCGCACAGATACGCAGTATTTT. Its protein is CASSFRDRTDTQYF.

This sequence joins TRBV2 and TRBJ2-1; 9 positions agree with TRBD2. The trim removed 11 bases at V and 8 bases at J, leaving 7 bases unmatched. Germline V gives CDR1 SNHLY, CDR2 FYNNEI. The CDR3 has 12 residues. CDR3 in amino acids: CAGGGGIDEQFF. CDR3 in DNA: TGTGCCGGCGGGGGGGGGATCGATGAGCAGTTCTTC.

This clone was picked up one time. This chain uses TRBV5-1 with TRBJ2-7; D perhaps matches TRBD2 (6 bases). CDR1 is SGHRS and CDR2 is YFSETQ in the germline V gene. The V gene lost 0 bases and the J gene lost 11 bases, with 12 bases spanning the gap. This CDR3 comprises 12 residues. In nucleotides, the CDR3 is TGCGCCAGCAGCTTGGATCTTGGGACTGAGTACTTC. This codes for CASSLDLGTEYF.

In nucleotides, the CDR3 is TGTGCCAGCAGCGTAGGGGGGGGACCGACCTCTAGCACAGATACGCAGTATTTT. It translates to CASSVGGGPTSSTDTQYF. This chain uses TRBV9 with TRBJ2-3, with 7 nucleotides matching TRBD2. CDR3 length equals 18 residues. Germline V CDR1 and CDR2: SGDLS, YYNGEE. V shed 0 bases, J shed 0 bases, and the junction held 10 bases outside the gene matches.

CDR3 protein: CASSYYRSSYEQYF. For the CDR3, the DNA is TGTGCCAGCAGCTACTACAGGAGCTCCTACGAGCAGTACTTC. This chain links TRBV11-2 with TRBJ2-7, with TRBD1 as a possible D gene (5 bases). CDR1 is SGHAT, CDR2 FQNNGV, per germline. The CDR3 consists of 14 residues. V lost 4 bases and J 0 bases, leaving 10 bases between the germline ends.

This chain uses TRBV19 with TRBJ1-6; D unclear. CDR3 size: 15 residues. Per the germline V gene, CDR1 is LNHDA and CDR2 is SQIVND (reference sequence). V was pared by 6 bases and J by 0 bases, with 9 bases between. CDR3 nucleotides: TGTGCCAGTAGAATTGAGAGCTCCTATAATTCACCCCTCCACTTT. Translated, it gives CASRIESSYNSPLHF.